This T cell receptor (beta chain) was recovered during a study of blood T cell repertoires in COVID-19. About the study: Both acute and convalescent COVID-19 samples were obtained from the United States, Italy and Spain. T cells, B-cell-depleted T cells, or PBMCs provided the cDNA or gDNA that served as material.

This clone was seen only a few times. Looked up from germline, CDR1 is MNHEY and CDR2 is SVGEGT. Between the trimmed V and J ends, which lost 6 bases and 6 bases, there was a span of 17 bases. The CDR3 is 14 amino acids. Authors' processing steps: Amplification from reference gene primers served as the basis for estimated nucleated cell counts. TCRdb's table, derived via immunoSEQ multiplex PCR, lists solely in-frame clones and lacks some. Clone size and V and J calls were adopted from that table, with D and trimming inferred from the DNA. The sample contains more than 110,000 clones, under 90% of which appear only once.

Sequencing was done on a sample of peripheral blood. This chain links TRBV6-2 or TRBV6-3 with TRBJ2-5; no firm D call. The source is a human donor in a cohort sampled during active COVID-19. CDR3 coding DNA: TGTGCCAGCAGCTCCAGACTTGTCGTGAAGACCCAGTACTTC. Translation: CASSSRLVVKTQYF.